Listed below are T cell receptor beta chains from one sample, sequenced in a study of Graves' ophthalmopathy and Graves' hyperthyroidism. TCRdb fed the multiplex PCR reads into MiXCR, producing one record per CDR3 protein. The repertoire holds approximately 500,000 distinct CDR3 sequences, with about an eighth as singletons. The specimen was blood. These receptors all come from a woman aged 25 to 39 with Graves' ophthalmopathy. Each CDR3 is given with its conserved first and last residue. D genes are given only for firm matches. For some rows the clone size is stated as once, few or many, or as a class when expanded; others skip it.

V gene,clone size,J gene,D gene,CDR3 length,CDR3 protein,CDR3 DNA
TRBV6-2/TRBV6-3,once,TRBJ2-7,NA,15,CASSPLPSAIYEQYF,TGTGCCAGCAGTCCTCTGCCTAGCGCCATTTACGAGCAGTACTTC
TRBV6-1,many,TRBJ2-7,TRBD2,15,CASSVAGGASYEQYF,TGTGCCAGCAGCGTAGCGGGGGGTGCTTCCTACGAGCAGTACTTC
TRBV6-1,many,TRBJ1-2,TRBD1,14,CASRPRGLRYGYTF,TGTGCCAGCAGACCCAGGGGGCTACGGTATGGCTACACCTTC
TRBV28,many,TRBJ1-1,NA,16,CASSFREGFWNTEAFF,TGTGCCAGCAGTTTCAGGGAGGGGTTTTGGAACACTGAAGCTTTCTTT
TRBV6-1,many,TRBJ1-1,NA,12,CASSPIFTEAFF,TGTGCCAGCAGCCCAATTTTCACTGAAGCTTTCTTT
TRBV6-2/TRBV6-3,many,TRBJ2-7,TRBD2,15,CASTRSGRGSYEQYF,TGTGCCAGCACCCGAAGCGGGAGAGGGTCCTACGAGCAGTACTTC
TRBV20-1,many,TRBJ2-5,TRBD2,16,CSAARTSGGSQETQYF,TGCAGTGCCGCACGGACTAGCGGGGGGTCACAAGAGACCCAGTACTTC
TRBV9,many,TRBJ1-6,NA,15,CASSVVGSGNSPLHF,TGTGCCAGCAGCGTAGTAGGGAGCGGGAATTCACCCCTCCACTTT
TRBV10-3,many,TRBJ1-1,NA,16,CAIKTYSGQGNTEAFF,TGTGCCATCAAAACCTACTCGGGACAAGGGAACACTGAAGCTTTCTTT
TRBV12-5,many,TRBJ1-1,NA,13,CASGLGGATEAFF,TGTGCTAGTGGGCTAGGGGGAGCCACTGAAGCTTTCTTT
TRBV20-1,many,TRBJ2-7,NA,11,CSARLRHEQYF,TGCAGTGCTAGGCTCCGACACGAGCAGTACTTC
TRBV6-5,NA,TRBJ1-5,NA,15,CASSLGTARNQPQHF,TGTGCCAGCAGTTTAGGGACGGCCCGCAATCAGCCCCAGCATTTT
TRBV5-1,many,TRBJ2-4,TRBD1,13,CASRGQGANIKYF,TGCGCCAGCCGCGGACAGGGGGCAAACATTAAGTACTTC
TRBV6-1,NA,TRBJ2-5,TRBD2,16,CASSEGTSGAQETQYF,TGTGCCAGCAGTGAAGGGACTAGCGGAGCCCAAGAGACCCAGTACTTC
TRBV7-3,many,TRBJ1-1,NA,15,CASSLTGGPNTEAFF,TGTGCCAGCAGCTTAACAGGGGGACCGAACACTGAAGCTTTCTTT
TRBV3-1,many,TRBJ2-5,NA,13,CASSQEDQETQYF,TGTGCCAGCAGCCAAGAGGATCAGGAGACCCAGTACTTC
TRBV7-2,many,TRBJ2-5,NA,13,CASRRQGQETQYF,TGTGCCAGCAGACGCCAGGGGCAAGAGACCCAGTACTTC
TRBV19,many,TRBJ2-2,NA,15,CASSIGPSQAGELFF,TGTGCCAGTAGTATCGGGCCTAGCCAGGCCGGGGAGCTGTTTTTT
TRBV12-3/TRBV12-4,many,TRBJ2-4,TRBD2,16,CASRRSGGGAKNIQYF,TGTGCCAGCAGACGTAGCGGGGGGGGAGCCAAAAACATTCAGTACTTC
TRBV7-8,many,TRBJ2-2,NA,15,CASSSWSGGTGELFF,TGTGCCAGCAGCTCTTGGTCGGGCGGCACCGGGGAGCTGTTTTTT
TRBV24-1,many,TRBJ1-2,TRBD1,15,CATSDRGQGDYGYTF,TGTGCCACCAGTGACCGAGGACAGGGTGACTATGGCTACACCTTC
TRBV28,many,TRBJ2-7,NA,14,CASSSKDITYEQYF,TGTGCCAGCAGTTCCAAGGACATAACCTACGAGCAGTACTTC
TRBV25-1,NA,TRBJ2-1,TRBD1,17,CASSELPGTAWVNEQFF,TGTGCCAGCAGTGAACTCCCCGGGACAGCATGGGTCAATGAGCAGTTCTTC
TRBV27,NA,TRBJ1-1,NA,13,CASRYIREGDAFF,TGTGCCAGCCGATACATCAGGGAAGGTGATGCTTTCTTT
TRBV12-3/TRBV12-4,many,TRBJ2-5,TRBD1,13,CASSWTGLETQYF,TGTGCCAGCAGTTGGACAGGGTTGGAGACCCAGTACTTC
TRBV6-5,many,TRBJ1-5,NA,14,CASSYEGSNQPQHF,TGTGCCAGCAGTTACGAAGGGAGCAATCAGCCCCAGCATTTT
TRBV19,many,TRBJ1-5,TRBD1,16,CASSVPRDRYNQPQHF,TGTGCCAGTAGTGTACCCCGGGACAGATACAATCAGCCCCAGCATTTT
TRBV19,few,TRBJ2-7,NA,14,CASSIGGGVYEQYF,TGTGCCAGTAGTATCGGAGGGGGCGTCTACGAGCAGTACTTC
TRBV28,NA,TRBJ2-5,TRBD1,15,CASSFGQGSAETQYF,TGTGCCAGCAGTTTCGGACAGGGCTCTGCAGAGACCCAGTACTTC
TRBV12-3/TRBV12-4,many,TRBJ2-7,NA,15,CASTLRQRSSYEQYF,TGTGCCAGCACCCTCCGACAGAGGAGCTCCTACGAGCAGTACTTC
TRBV11-2,many,TRBJ1-3,NA,14,CASSLGQVGNTIYF,TGTGCCAGCAGCTTAGGACAGGTCGGAAACACCATATATTTT
TRBV27,NA,TRBJ1-6,TRBD1,15,CASSLGGWRDSPLHF,TGTGCCAGCAGCTTAGGGGGCTGGAGGGATTCACCCCTCCACTTT
TRBV6-2/TRBV6-3,NA,TRBJ1-1,NA,15,CASSPPGRENTEAFF,TGTGCCAGCAGCCCCCCGGGCAGGGAAAACACTGAAGCTTTCTTT
TRBV20-1,many,TRBJ2-7,NA,14,CSARDMGISDEQYF,TGCAGTGCTAGAGATATGGGAATCTCGGACGAGCAGTACTTC
TRBV19,many,TRBJ2-2,TRBD2,17,CASSISAGGLNTGELFF,TGTGCCAGTAGTATATCTGCGGGGGGGCTGAACACCGGGGAGCTGTTTTTT
TRBV9,many,TRBJ2-5,NA,16,CASSVSVVGAEETQYF,TGTGCCAGCAGCGTTTCTGTTGTGGGGGCAGAGGAGACCCAGTACTTC
TRBV6-1,NA,TRBJ2-7,NA,13,CASSESIRGDQYF,TGTGCCAGCAGTGAATCTATACGGGGCGATCAGTACTTC
TRBV5-1,many,TRBJ1-1,NA,18,CASSLGWDSQIENTEAFF,TGCGCCAGCAGCTTGGGTTGGGACTCCCAAATCGAGAACACTGAAGCTTTCTTT
TRBV6-2/TRBV6-3,few,TRBJ2-7,NA,13,CASSPPHFYEQYF,TGTGCCAGCAGTCCCCCGCACTTCTACGAGCAGTACTTC
TRBV6-5,NA,TRBJ2-2,NA,15,CATRFGGRDTGELFF,TGTGCCACCCGTTTTGGGGGCCGGGACACCGGGGAGCTGTTTTTT
TRBV6-5,many,TRBJ2-7,TRBD1,15,CASSYSRDRGYEQYF,TGTGCCAGCAGTTACTCCCGGGACAGGGGCTACGAGCAGTACTTC
TRBV3-1,few,TRBJ2-7,NA,14,CASSQGRHFYEQYF,TGTGCCAGCAGCCAAGGCAGACATTTCTACGAGCAGTACTTC
TRBV6-5,many,TRBJ1-1,TRBD1,14,CASISPGQITEAFF,TGTGCCAGCATTTCACCGGGACAGATTACTGAAGCTTTCTTT
TRBV19,many,TRBJ1-5,NA,14,CASREGGRGQPQHF,TGTGCCAGTCGGGAGGGGGGGCGAGGTCAGCCCCAGCATTTT